This T cell receptor (beta chain) originates from a study of human T cells and chemical hapten exposure. About the research overall: Throughout a study of approximately 25 weeks, patients underwent weekly scalp administration of diphenylcyclopropenone doses. Overall study results and limits: Counts of expanded TCRs at PT1 were positively correlated with patch test score.

TCRdb redid the calling of the RACE reads with MiXCR, one entry per CDR3 protein. This table holds fewer than 65,000 distinct CDR3 sequences, 9.4% found once. Time point defined: pre-sensitization, week 0. The treatment here: therapeutic diphenylcyclopropenone sensitization with weekly scalp DPC. This clonotype was observed at least ten times. Its antigen is not known. The germline V gene encodes CDR1 LGHNA and CDR2 YNFKEQ. This CDR3 has 16 residues. Trimming cost V 3 bases and J 5 bases; bases outside gene matches: 8. The sequenced sample was whole blood, obtained in connection with sensitization to the hapten diphenylcyclopropenone (DPC). The receptor was isolated from a woman in her thirties or forties with alopecia areata. Some clones in this sample may be carry-over from other donors' samples. The V gene is TRBV4-2, the J gene TRBJ2-3, with 10 bases that match TRBD1. The CDR3 region has the DNA TGTGCCAGCAGCCAGGGTCCGGGACAGGGGATAGATACGCAGTATTTT. Its translation: CASSQGPGQGIDTQYF.